This T cell receptor (beta chain) was sequenced during a study of cytomegalovirus exposure and HLA in healthy donors. Whole-study results and caveats: V- and J-gene trimming of TCR beta was linked (in a later analysis) to a missense DCLRE1C variant. Sequencing likely produced, as an artifact, a cluster of highly shared sequence variants.

Trimming at V came to 3 bases and at J to 0 bases, leaving 0 bases not matched to a gene. Per the germline V gene, CDR1 is SGHRS and CDR2 is YFSETQ. The CDR3 has 14 amino acids. PCR involved 60 Vbeta and 13 Jbeta primers. The authors' processing: Roughly 11 million shared chains were among the 65 million to 85 million unique TCR beta chains that a later analysis counted. Produced via immunoSEQ multiplex PCR; TCRdb's table is partial and in-frame only. That table is the source of V, J and clone size, and D and trimming were worked out from the DNA. Among about 110,000 clones listed, around 84% were seen once. As regards this clone: Antigen specificity is unknown.

This chain uses TRBV5-1 with TRBJ1-3, with 7 positions matching TRBD1. Source material: PBMCs. This TCR was sampled from a woman aged 25 to 39 in good health and CMV-seronegative. The CDR3 is CASSSGGSGNTIYF. As DNA, the CDR3 is TGCGCCAGCAGCTCAGGGGGCTCTGGAAACACCATATATTTT.